The 17 T cell receptor beta chains in this list originate from one sample, sequenced in a study of OX40 agonist ivuxolimab in advanced cancers. Here immunoSEQ multiplex PCR was the method, and the copy in TCRdb shows in-frame clones only, minus some. The top ten hold 0.48% of the sample, which has about 110,000 clones, just over 90% seen once. The material was CD4+ or CD8+ T cells sorted from blood, obtained in a trial of the OX40 agonist ivuxolimab. The source of these receptors is an adult with an advanced solid tumor such as melanoma, head and neck, liver or kidney cancer.

V and J are TRBV4-3 and TRBJ1-2; tentative D call: TRBD1 (5 bases). CDR1 is LGHNA, CDR2 YSLEER, per germline. The ends were cut back, 0 bases at V and 13 bases at J, with 18 bases in the middle. There are 14 residues in the CDR3. Here the CDR3 reads CASSQDGTASRSTF. The CDR3 nucleotides are TGCGCCAGCAGCCAAGATGGGACCGCCTCGAGAAGCACCTTC.

The chain joins TRBV28 to TRBJ2-2, with TRBD1 identical over 7 bases. Germline CDR1 is MDHEN and CDR2 is SYDVKM. This CDR3 contains 13 residues. V gave up 10 bases and J gave up 4 bases; unmatched junction bases: 6. CDR3 residues: CAILKGATGELFF. CDR3 bases: TGTGCCATCCTGAAGGGGGCCACCGGGGAGCTGTTTTTT.

This chain links TRBV7-3 with TRBJ1-2; 8 bases fit TRBD1. The J segment lost 8 bases and the V segment lost 5 bases, leaving 7 bases of the junction unmatched. This CDR3 contains 13 residues. Germline assignment: CDR1 SGHTA and CDR2 FQGTGA. CDR3 loop: CASSIGQGEGYTF. In DNA, the CDR3 is TGTGCCAGCAGCATTGGACAGGGAGAAGGCTACACCTTC.

V gene TRBV11-2 combines with J gene TRBJ2-3; 11 bases map to TRBD2. With V trimmed by 5 bases and J by 8 bases, 6 bases remained unmatched. Germline loops: CDR1 SGHAT, CDR2 FQNNGV. The CDR3 loop spans 14 amino acids. The CDR3 is CASSISGGAGTQYF. CDR3 nucleotide sequence: TGTGCCAGCAGCATTAGCGGGGGGGCCGGTACGCAGTATTTT.

CDR3 nucleotides: TGTGCCAGCAGCTTCGGGAACTCTGGAAACACCATATATTTT. It encodes CASSFGNSGNTIYF. The chain links TRBV7-8 to TRBJ1-3; D unresolved. V gave up 3 bases and J gave up 0 bases, with 6 bases separating them. The CDR3 is 14 residues long. In germline, CDR1 is SGHVS, CDR2 FQNEAQ.

This chain uses TRBV28 with TRBJ1-1; no definite D call. Trimming shortened V by 6 bases and J by 1 base, and 15 bases separated the two germline ends. Germline values: CDR1 MDHEN, CDR2 SYDVKM. The CDR3 runs to 15 residues. As DNA, the CDR3 is TGTGCCAGCAGGGAAAACGGACGGCAGAACACTGAAGCTTTCTTT. It encodes CASRENGRQNTEAFF.

The chain combines TRBV7-7 with TRBJ2-6; D is unresolved. Germline CDR1 reads SSHAT; CDR2 reads FNYEAQ (reference sequence). This CDR3 comprises 17 residues. The ends were cut back, 1 base at V and 0 bases at J, with 10 bases in the middle. The CDR3, as DNA: TGTGCCAGCAGCTTAGAATTTGGCCCCTCTGGGGCCAACGTCCTGACTTTC. Translating gives CASSLEFGPSGANVLTF.

This clone was seen only once. The chain links TRBV7-2 to TRBJ2-7; D possibly uses TRBD1 or TRBD2 (5 bases each). CDR1 and CDR2 from the germline V gene are SGHTA and FQGNSA. Trimming left V 5 bases short and J 5 bases short, with 19 bases between. This CDR3 comprises 15 residues. Written as DNA, the CDR3 is TGTGCCAGCAGCCAATCGGGGACGGGTAGAAACGAGCAGTACTTC. This sequence encodes CASSQSGTGRNEQYF.

The rearrangement joins TRBV19 to TRBJ1-1; D unclear. The length of the CDR3 is 13 residues. Trimming removed 5 bases from V and 1 base from J, with 8 bases in between. The germline CDR1 and CDR2 sequences are LNHDA and SQIVND (reference sequence). The CDR3 region is CASSSTPNTEAFF. The CDR3 DNA reads as TGTGCCAGTAGTTCCACACCGAACACTGAAGCTTTCTTT.

V is TRBV19 and J is TRBJ1-5; D uncertain. CDR3 length equals 15 residues. Trimming took 6 bases from V and 0 from J, leaving 12 bases between them. Germline V lookup: CDR1 LNHDA, CDR2 SQIVND (reference sequence). This chain's CDR3 is CASSTRSNSNQPQHF. CDR3 nucleotide sequence: TGTGCCAGTAGCACCCGATCTAATAGCAATCAGCCCCAGCATTTT.

This rearrangement joins TRBV18 to TRBJ2-7, with 8 bases identical to TRBD1. Trimming took 3 bases from V and 6 from J; bases not matched to a gene: 10. Germline lookup yields CDR1 KGHSH and CDR2 LQKENI. This CDR3 spans 15 amino acids. The CDR3 DNA sequence: TGTGCCAGCTCACCCCCGGGACAGGTCCAGGGCGAGCAGTACTTC. Its translation is CASSPPGQVQGEQYF.

This clone was counted between two and nine times. The chain is built from TRBV19 and TRBJ1-4; a weak D match, TRBD1 (6 bases). Germline values: CDR1 LNHDA, CDR2 SQIVND (reference sequence). V gave up 7 bases and J gave up 6 bases, with 18 bases separating them. CDR3 length: 15 amino acids. CDR3: CASNHLGGRDEKLFF. The CDR3 DNA reads as TGTGCCAGTAATCACCTGGGGGGGCGCGATGAAAAACTGTTTTTT.

DNA for the CDR3: TGTGCCAGCAGCCTCACTAAGGGGGATGGATATGGCTACACCTTC. Translated: CASSLTKGDGYGYTF. The V and J genes are TRBV7-9 and TRBJ1-2; weak D call: TRBD1 (6 bases). The CDR3 length is 15 residues. V gave up 5 bases and J gave up 5 bases, with 18 bases separating them. Germline loops: CDR1 SEHNR, CDR2 FQNEAQ (reference sequence).

The chain has TRBV5-4 and TRBJ2-3; 11 nucleotides align to TRBD2. CDR3 length equals 16 residues. Unmatched junction bases numbered 5, after V lost 3 bases and J lost 2 bases. The germline V gene encodes CDR1 SGHNT and CDR2 YYREEE (reference sequence). The CDR3 sequence: CASSSLTSGNTDTQYF. Here the CDR3 DNA reads TGTGCCAGCAGCTCATTGACTAGCGGGAACACAGATACGCAGTATTTT.

The rearrangement links TRBV4-3 to TRBJ2-3, with TRBD2 matching over 11 bases. In germline, CDR1 is LGHNA, CDR2 YSLEER. CDR3 length: 20 amino acids. With V trimmed by 2 bases and J by 0 bases, 13 bases remained unmatched. The CDR3 coding sequence is TGCGCCAGCAGCCAAAAATCTAGCGGGGGGAGACCATCTAGCACAGATACGCAGTATTTT. It codes for CASSQKSSGGRPSSTDTQYF.

The chain joins TRBV7-2 to TRBJ1-6; D may be TRBD1 (6 bases). V lost 4 bases, J lost 4 bases, and 11 bases lay in between. The CDR3 has 15 amino acids. Germline V gene data show CDR1 as SGHTA and CDR2 as FQGNSA. CDR3 coding DNA: TGTGCCAGCAGCTCGACAACAGGGTATAATTCACCCCTCCACTTT. This encodes CASSSTTGYNSPLHF.

The genes are TRBV7-8 and TRBJ2-5; the match to TRBD1 covers 7 bases. The CDR3 spans 14 residues. In germline, CDR1 is SGHVS, CDR2 FQNEAQ. Losses at the gene ends were 5 bases for V and 1 base for J; bases not matched to a gene: 4. CDR3 sequence (DNA): TGTGCCAGCAGCCAGGGGACAGCCCAAGAGACCCAGTACTTC. It yields the protein CASSQGTAQETQYF.